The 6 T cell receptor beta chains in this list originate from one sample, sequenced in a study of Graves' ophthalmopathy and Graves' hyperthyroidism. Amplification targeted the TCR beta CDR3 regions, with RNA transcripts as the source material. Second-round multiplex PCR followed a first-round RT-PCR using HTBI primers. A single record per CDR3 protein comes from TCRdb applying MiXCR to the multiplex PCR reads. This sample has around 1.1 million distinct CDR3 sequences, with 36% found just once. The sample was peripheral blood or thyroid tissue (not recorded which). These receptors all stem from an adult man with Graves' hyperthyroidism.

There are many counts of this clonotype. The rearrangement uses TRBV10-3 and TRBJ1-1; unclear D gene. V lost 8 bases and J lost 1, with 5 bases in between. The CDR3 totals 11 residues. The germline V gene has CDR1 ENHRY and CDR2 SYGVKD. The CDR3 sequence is CAIQGNTEAFF. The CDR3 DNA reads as TGTGCCATCCAAGGGAACACTGAAGCTTTCTTT.

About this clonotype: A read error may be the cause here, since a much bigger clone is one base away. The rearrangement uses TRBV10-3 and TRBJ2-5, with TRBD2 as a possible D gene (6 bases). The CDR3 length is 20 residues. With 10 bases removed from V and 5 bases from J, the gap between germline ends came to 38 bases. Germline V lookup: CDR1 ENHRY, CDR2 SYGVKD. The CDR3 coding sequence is TGTGCCACCGGGGGATGGACACCCGGGATGGACGCTCCGCCCGGGGAGACCCAGTACTTC. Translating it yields CATGGWTPGMDAPPGETQYF.

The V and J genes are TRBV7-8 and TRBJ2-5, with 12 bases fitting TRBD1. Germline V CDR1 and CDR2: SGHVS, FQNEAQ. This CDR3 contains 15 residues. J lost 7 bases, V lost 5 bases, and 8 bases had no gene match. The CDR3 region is CASSQGQGAEGTQYF. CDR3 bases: TGTGCCAGCAGCCAGGGACAGGGGGCCGAGGGGACCCAGTACTTC.

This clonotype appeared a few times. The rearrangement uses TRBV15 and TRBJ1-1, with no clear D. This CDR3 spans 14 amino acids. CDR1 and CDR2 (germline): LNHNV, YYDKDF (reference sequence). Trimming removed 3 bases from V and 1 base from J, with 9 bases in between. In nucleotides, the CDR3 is TGTGCCACCAGCAGGCGACGACAGAACACTGAAGCTTTCTTT. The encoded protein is CATSRRRQNTEAFF.

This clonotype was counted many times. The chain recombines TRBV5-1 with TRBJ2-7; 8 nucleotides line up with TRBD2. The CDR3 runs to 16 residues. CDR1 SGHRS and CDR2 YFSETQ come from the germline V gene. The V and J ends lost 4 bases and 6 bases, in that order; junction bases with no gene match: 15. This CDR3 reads CASSPLGRDQSGEQYF. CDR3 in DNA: TGCGCCAGCAGCCCCCTCGGGAGGGACCAATCCGGCGAGCAGTACTTC.

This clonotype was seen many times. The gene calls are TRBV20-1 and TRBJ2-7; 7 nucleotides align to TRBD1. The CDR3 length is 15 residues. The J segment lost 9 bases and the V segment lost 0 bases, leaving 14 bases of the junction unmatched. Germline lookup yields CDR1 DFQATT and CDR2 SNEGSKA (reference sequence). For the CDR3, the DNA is TGCAGTGCTAGAGATCCGCGGCAGGGGGTGGTAGGGCAGTACTTC. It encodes CSARDPRQGVVGQYF.